The clone carrying this T cell receptor (beta chain) was observed once. The antigen is not known. This entry comes from a study of cytomegalovirus exposure and HLA in healthy donors. The overall study: Of several hundred genotyped donors, roughly 81% clustered with self-reported Caucasian donors. Study observations and caveats: Rare TCR sequences dominated, though some public TCRs recurred in many donors. Later analysis identified several of the most significant clusters that appeared linked to common viral pathogens.

The length of the CDR3 is 14 residues. Trimming shortened V by 6 bases and J by 6 bases, and 17 bases separated the two germline ends. Germline V gene sequence: CDR1 SNHLY, CDR2 FYNNEI. PCR employed 60 Vbeta and 13 Jbeta primers. This table comes from immunoSEQ multiplex PCR, and its TCRdb copy is limited to in-frame clones, with some not included. The table includes around 200,000 clones, 65% to 90% detected once. The rearrangement joins TRBV2 to TRBJ1-1, with a possible D match to TRBD1 (5 bases). Sequencing was performed on PBMCs. The origin of this receptor is a girl aged 2-10 years in good health and CMV-seropositive. The CDR3, as DNA: TGTGCCAGCAGGAACCCGGACATCCTGCCTGAAGCTTTCTTT. Encoded protein: CASRNPDILPEAFF.